The 30 T cell receptor beta chains below all came from one sample that was sequenced in a study of CD8 T cells in ankylosing spondylitis. Findings of the study overall: Ankylosing spondylitis blood appeared to carry a characteristic TCR beta motif of roughly 8 highly homologous variants.

From the 5' RACE reads, TCRdb called clonotypes with MiXCR, one entry per CDR3 protein. The table lists 100,000 or so distinct CDR3 sequences, roughly 8.8% of them singletons. The antigens these receptors bind are not known. The material sequenced was blood, either unsorted or a sorted T cell fraction (not recorded which). Receptors were obtained from a male donor with ankylosing spondylitis.

This clonotype was counted only a few times. The rearrangement joins TRBV12-3 or TRBV12-4 to TRBJ1-5; the D is unclear. The ends were cut back, 5 bases at V and 1 base at J, with 15 bases in the middle. The CDR3 length is 16 residues. The DNA of the CDR3 is TGTGCCAGCAGTCCCACCGGCCTGGAGAGCAATCAGCCCCAGCATTTT. This sequence encodes CASSPTGLESNQPQHF.

The V gene is TRBV7-8, the J gene TRBJ1-1, with 10 bases fitting TRBD1. V lost 6 bases, J lost 1 base, and 11 bases stayed unmatched. Looked up from germline, CDR1 is SGHVS and CDR2 is FQNEAQ. This CDR3 region has 17 residues. CDR3 loop: CASSRPGQGTTNTEAFF. CDR3 sequence (DNA): TGTGCCAGCAGTCGACCGGGACAGGGGACGACGAACACTGAAGCTTTCTTT.

The chain has TRBV2 and TRBJ2-1; 9 bases are a match to TRBD2. CDR3 length: 17 residues. Germline V CDR1 and CDR2: SNHLY, FYNNEI. The ends lost 0 bases at V and 0 bases at J; junction bases unmatched: 3. The CDR3 region is CASSEAEAGGSYNEQFF. CDR3 sequence (DNA): TGTGCCAGCAGTGAAGCCGAAGCGGGGGGCTCCTACAATGAGCAGTTCTTC. The full variable domain, rest sourced from reference TRBV2 and TRBJ2-1, is EPEVTQTPSHQVTQMGQEVILRCVPISNHLYFYWYRQILGQKVEFLVSFYNNEISEKSEIFDDQFSVERPDGSNFTLKIRSTKLEDSAMYFCASSEAEAGGSYNEQFFGPGTRLTVL.

This clonotype was detected many times. The rearrangement uses TRBV5-1 and TRBJ2-1; D tentatively fits TRBD1 or TRBD2 (7 bases each). Germline lookup yields CDR1 SGHRS and CDR2 YFSETQ. This CDR3 has 16 amino acids. V lost 8 bases, J lost 8 bases, and 26 bases lay in between. CDR3 nucleotide sequence: TGCGCCAGGTCGAGAGAGGGACAGCGGGATTTCGATGAGCAGTTCTTC. Translating it yields CARSREGQRDFDEQFF. Full variable domain (missing parts from reference TRBV5-1 and TRBJ2-1): KAGVTQTPRYLIKTRGQQVTLSCSPISGHRSVSWYQQTPGQGLQFLFEYFSETQRNKGNFPGRFSGRQFSNSRSEMNVSTLELGDSALYLCARSREGQRDFDEQFFGPGTRLTVL.

At least ten counts were recorded for this clonotype. The genes are TRBV27 and TRBJ2-7; a weak D match, TRBD1 (6 bases). V was pared by 5 bases and J by 0 bases, with 14 bases between. Germline assignment: CDR1 MNHEY and CDR2 SMNVEV (reference sequence). The length of the CDR3 is 15 residues. CDR3 sequence reads: CASSPETGVSYEQYF. CDR3 sequence (DNA): TGTGCCAGCAGTCCGGAGACAGGAGTCTCCTACGAGCAGTACTTC.

The rearrangement links TRBV28 to TRBJ1-1; D uncertain. This CDR3 is built from 12 residues. The germline V gene has CDR1 MDHEN and CDR2 SYDVKM. V lost 3 bases, J lost 4 bases, and 6 bases lay in between. The CDR3 bases are TGTGCCAGCAGTTTTAGAGCCACTGAAGCTTTCTTT. This sequence encodes CASSFRATEAFF. Drawing the rest from reference TRBV28 and TRBJ1-1, the complete variable domain is DVKVTQSSRYLVKRTGEKVFLECVQDMDHENMFWYRQDPGLGLRLIYFSYDVKMKEKGDIPEGYSVSREKKERFSLILESASTNQTSMYLCASSFRATEAFFGQGTRLTVV.

The rearrangement uses TRBV27 and TRBJ1-5; D not resolved. V dropped 1 base and J dropped 4 bases, with 5 bases sitting between them. This CDR3 region has 13 residues. Per the germline V gene, CDR1 is MNHEY and CDR2 is SMNVEV (reference sequence). The CDR3 here is CASSLLGNQPQHF. In DNA, the CDR3 is TGTGCCAGCAGTTTATTGGGTAATCAGCCCCAGCATTTT.

This clonotype was detected many times. The chain carries TRBV7-8 and TRBJ2-5; unclear D gene. This CDR3 is 14 amino acids long. Trimming took off 5 bases at V and 4 bases at J, with 14 bases between the two ends. The germline V gene encodes CDR1 SGHVS and CDR2 FQNEAQ. The CDR3 sequence: CASSPRFPAETQYF. As DNA, the CDR3 is TGTGCCAGCAGCCCCCGGTTTCCTGCAGAGACCCAGTACTTC. Using reference TRBV7-8 and TRBJ2-5 for the parts outside the CDR3, the full variable domain is GAGVSQSPRYKVAKRGQDVALRCDPISGHVSLFWYQQALGQGPEFLTYFQNEAQLDKSGLPSDRFFAERPEGSVSTLKIQRTQQEDSAVYLCASSPRFPAETQYFGPGTRLLVL.

This clonotype was detected many times. The V gene is TRBV10-3, the J gene TRBJ1-2; 11 bases are shared with TRBD1. J gave up 4 bases and V 9 bases, and 10 bases lay outside the gene matches. The germline V gene has CDR1 ENHRY and CDR2 SYGVKD. The length of the CDR3 is 15 residues. Written as DNA, the CDR3 is TGTGCCATTCAAGGACAGGGGGCTTTTCGCTATGGCTACACCTTC. Its translation is CAIQGQGAFRYGYTF.

This clonotype was seen many times. The chain has TRBV6-6 and TRBJ1-2, with no clear D. CDR1 and CDR2 (germline): MNHNY, SVGAGI (reference sequence). V lost 2 bases and J lost 8, with 9 bases in between. The length of the CDR3 is 12 residues. As DNA, the CDR3 is TGTGCCAGCAGTTACATCTCGGTGGGCTACACCTTC. It yields the protein CASSYISVGYTF.

In its sample, this clonotype was seen many times. V gene TRBV20-1 combines with J gene TRBJ2-7, with TRBD2 matching 11 bases. The CDR3 extends over 14 amino acids. Germline trimming cut 6 bases from V and 0 bases from J; bases unmatched to any gene: 4. Per the germline V gene, CDR1 is DFQATT and CDR2 is SNEGSKA (reference sequence). The CDR3 loop is CSAGGTSGSYEQYF. DNA for the CDR3: TGCAGTGCGGGGGGGACTAGCGGCTCCTACGAGCAGTACTTC.

This clonotype appeared a few times. The V call is TRBV12-3 or TRBV12-4, the J call TRBJ2-5, with D tentatively TRBD2 (6 bases). The CDR3 runs 15 residues. Trimming took off 2 bases at V and 0 bases at J, with 10 bases between the two ends. The CDR3 region has the DNA TGTGCCAGCAGTTTATCTCCGGGAGACCAAGAGACCCAGTACTTC. Amino acids: CASSLSPGDQETQYF.

The CDR3 reads CASSLAVGLAGEGEQFF. CDR3 bases: TGTGCCAGCAGTTTAGCGGTAGGACTAGCGGGAGAGGGTGAGCAGTTCTTC. The gene calls are TRBV12-3 or TRBV12-4 and TRBJ2-1; 13 positions agree with TRBD2. This CDR3 comprises 17 residues. V lost 0 bases, J lost 9 bases, and 8 bases stayed unmatched.

The chain couples TRBV15 to TRBJ2-1; D is perhaps TRBD1 (6 bases). CDR1 is LNHNV and CDR2 is YYDKDF in the germline V gene (reference sequence). The V gene lost 1 base and the J gene lost 0 bases, with 7 bases spanning the gap. The CDR3 is 15 residues long. The CDR3 region is CATSRAGASYNEQFF. CDR3 nucleotide sequence: TGTGCCACCAGCAGAGCAGGGGCCTCCTACAATGAGCAGTTCTTC.

This sequence joins TRBV29-1 and TRBJ2-2; 9 nucleotides line up with TRBD1. The CDR3 spans 15 residues. CDR1 is SQVTM, CDR2 ANQGSEA, per germline. With V trimmed by 7 bases and J by 4 bases, 10 bases remained unmatched. The CDR3 DNA is TGCAGCGCTAGCCCCGGGACAGGGATCACCGGGGAGCTGTTTTTT. Translating it yields CSASPGTGITGELFF.

This clonotype was recorded many times. The V gene is TRBV7-9, the J gene TRBJ2-5; no reliable D call. The ends were cut back, 0 bases at V and 4 bases at J, with 9 bases in the middle. CDR1 is SEHNR, CDR2 FQNEAQ, per germline (reference sequence). This CDR3 contains 14 residues. The CDR3 is CASSLAPRPETQYF. As DNA, the CDR3 is TGTGCCAGCAGCTTAGCCCCCCGCCCAGAGACCCAGTACTTC.

This clonotype occurred many times. The J gene is TRBJ2-7, the V gene TRBV10-3; TRBD2 matches at 8 bases. The CDR3 has 13 amino acids. V was pared by 8 bases and J by 5 bases, with 8 bases of the junction left unmatched. The germline V gene encodes CDR1 ENHRY and CDR2 SYGVKD. The CDR3 loop is CAISNGRVHEQYV. The CDR3 DNA follows: TGTGCCATCTCAAACGGGAGGGTCCACGAGCAGTACGTC.

This clonotype was seen more than once but under ten times. The rearrangement links TRBV24-1 to TRBJ2-2, with a possible D match to TRBD2 (5 bases). The CDR3 length is 13 residues. V dropped 10 bases and J dropped 7 bases, with 15 bases sitting between them. Germline loops: CDR1 KGHDR, CDR2 SFDVKD. CDR3 coding DNA: TGTGCCACTTCCTCCCGGGGATACGGGGAGCTGTTTTTT. Protein product: CATSSRGYGELFF.

This clonotype appeared a few times. DNA for the CDR3: TGCGCCAGCAGCTTGGCCGGAAGGGGTTACGAGCAGTACGTC. This codes for CASSLAGRGYEQYV. The chain is built from TRBV5-1 and TRBJ2-7; D is possibly TRBD1 (5 bases). Trimming left V 0 bases short and J 4 bases short, with 11 bases between. CDR1 is SGHRS, CDR2 YFSETQ, per germline. The CDR3 covers 14 residues.

This clonotype was counted many times. The rearrangement links TRBV11-2 to TRBJ2-3, with a possible D match to TRBD2 (6 bases). Deletions cut 1 base from V and 0 bases from J, with 20 bases between. In germline, CDR1 is SGHAT, CDR2 FQNNGV. The CDR3 loop spans 19 amino acids. The CDR3 sequence: CASSLVVGLVQTSTDTQYF. The CDR3, as DNA: TGTGCCAGCAGCTTAGTAGTGGGACTGGTTCAAACTAGCACAGATACGCAGTATTTT.

This clonotype was counted between two and nine times. The J gene is TRBJ2-7, the V gene TRBV7-9, with 7 bases aligning to TRBD2. V dropped 11 bases and J dropped 2; count of bases not matched to a gene: 9. CDR1 is SEHNR and CDR2 is FQNEAQ in the germline V gene (reference sequence). The CDR3 runs 13 residues. Here the CDR3 DNA reads TGTGCCGCGGGGCTAGCGGAAACCTACGAGCAGTACGTC. Its translation: CAAGLAETYEQYV.

The sample holds many counts of this clonotype. The CDR3 region is CASSKARVYTQYF. CDR3 nucleotide sequence: TGTGCCAGCAGCAAAGCGCGGGTATATACGCAGTATTTT. The chain couples TRBV21-1 to TRBJ2-3. TRBV21-1 constitutes a pseudogene. This CDR3 comprises 13 residues.

This clonotype came up many times. The J gene is TRBJ2-7, the V gene TRBV6-2 or TRBV6-3, with D perhaps TRBD1 or TRBD2 (5 bases each). V was trimmed by 7 bases and J by 1 base, leaving 20 bases between them. This CDR3 contains 16 residues. CDR1 and CDR2 from the germline V gene are MNHEY and SVGEGT. The CDR3 DNA reads TGTGCCAGCATCCCCCGCGCCAGAGGGGCATCCTACGAGCAGTACTTC. It specifies CASIPRARGASYEQYF.

Ten or more counts support this clonotype. The chain uses TRBV10-1 and TRBJ2-5; TRBD1 might be the D (5 bases). V dropped 2 bases and J dropped 2 bases, with 6 bases sitting between them. CDR1 and CDR2 from the germline V gene are WNHNN and SYGVQD (reference sequence). The CDR3 has 13 residues. The CDR3 DNA reads TGCGCCAGCAGTGAGAACAGGCAAGAGACCCAGTACTTC. It specifies CASSENRQETQYF.

The chain joins TRBV6-1 to TRBJ2-7; D not certain. Trimming took 2 bases from V and 0 from J, leaving 11 bases between them. The CDR3 covers 15 residues. Looked up from germline, CDR1 is MNHNS and CDR2 is SASEGT. Here the CDR3 reads CASSETSPSSYEQYV. CDR3 coding DNA: TGTGCCAGCAGTGAAACGTCCCCGAGCTCCTACGAGCAGTACGTC.

V and J are TRBV24-1 and TRBJ1-5; 7 bases match TRBD1. Germline V gene data show CDR1 as KGHDR and CDR2 as SFDVKD. CDR3 length: 14 residues. The CDR3 DNA reads TGTGCGACCTCCCGGGACAGAGGGAATCAGCCCCAGCATTTT. Translated: CATSRDRGNQPQHF.

In this sample, this clonotype turned up a few times. V gene TRBV27 combines with J gene TRBJ2-1; D gene unclear. CDR1 is MNHEY and CDR2 is SMNVEV in the germline V gene (reference sequence). Trimming took 3 bases from V and 10 from J, leaving 13 bases between them. The CDR3 totals 13 residues. CDR3 in DNA: TGTGCCAGCAGTTTGAACAGTCGAGAGGAGCAGTTCTTC. This gives the protein CASSLNSREEQFF.

The table lists this clonotype with many counts. This rearrangement joins TRBV7-9 to TRBJ2-7; 7 bases map to TRBD1. There are 14 residues in the CDR3. V shed 4 bases, J shed 2 bases, and the junction held 5 bases outside the gene matches. Germline V CDR1 and CDR2: SEHNR, FQNEAQ (reference sequence). The CDR3 loop reads CASSSTTGPYEQYV. DNA for the CDR3: TGTGCCAGCAGCTCTACGACAGGGCCCTACGAGCAGTACGTC.

The J gene is TRBJ2-5, the V gene TRBV7-9; tentatively, D is TRBD2 (6 bases). The germline V gene encodes CDR1 SEHNR and CDR2 FQNEAQ (reference sequence). Trimming removed 5 bases at V and 3 bases at J, with 19 bases between. The CDR3 runs to 16 residues. The DNA of the CDR3 is TGTGCCAGCAGCCTAAGATCCGGGACTCCAGAAGAGACCCAGTACTTC. Translating gives CASSLRSGTPEETQYF.

A few counts support this clonotype. The rearrangement joins TRBV6-5 to TRBJ1-1; D may be TRBD1 (6 bases). The V gene lost 2 bases and the J gene lost 1 base, with 8 bases spanning the gap. Germline V gene data show CDR1 as MNHEY and CDR2 as SVGAGI. The CDR3 has 14 residues. In nucleotides, the CDR3 is TGTGCCAGCAGTTACGGGGGCTCGAACACTGAAGCTTTCTTT. Amino acid sequence: CASSYGGSNTEAFF.